The 13 T cell receptor beta chains in this list originate from one sample, sequenced in a study of blood T cell repertoires in COVID-19. Clones were sequenced by immunoSEQ multiplex PCR, and TCRdb holds only the in-frame ones, with some missing. The sample shows around 300,000 clones, just under 90% of them seen only once. Material: PBMCs or T cells enriched from blood (not recorded which). The origin of the receptors is a woman aged 60-70 years who had recovered from COVID-19.

The chain joins TRBV6-1 to TRBJ2-2; TRBD1 aligns across 7 bases. The CDR3 is made up of 13 amino acids. Germline assignment: CDR1 MNHNS and CDR2 SASEGT. After removal of 2 bases from V and 12 bases from J, the junction contained 6 bases not matched to a gene. CDR3: CASSEQGGAKLFF. The CDR3 region has the DNA TGTGCCAGCAGTGAACAAGGGGGCGCGAAGCTGTTTTTT.

J is TRBJ2-2 and V is TRBV3-1 (or the pseudogene TRBV3-2), with D uncertain. Per germline, CDR1 LGHDT and CDR2 YNNKEL (reference sequence). Trimming removed 4 bases from V and 4 bases from J, with 10 bases in between. The CDR3 runs to 14 residues. The CDR3 reads CASSRRAPTGELFF. As DNA, the CDR3 is TGTGCCAGCAGCCGAAGAGCCCCCACCGGGGAGCTGTTTTTT.

CDR3 amino acids: CASSLETTRGSYEQYF. CDR3 DNA sequence: TGTGCCAGCAGCTTGGAAACAACCAGGGGCTCCTACGAGCAGTACTTC. The rearrangement links TRBV5-4 to TRBJ2-7, with a possible D match to TRBD1 (6 bases). CDR3 size: 16 residues. CDR1 is SGHNT, CDR2 YYREEE, per germline (reference sequence). Trimming pared 0 bases from V and 0 bases from J, leaving 13 bases between.

J is TRBJ1-6 and V is TRBV5-1; 9 nucleotides match TRBD1. With 0 bases clipped from V and 7 bases from J, the junction kept 5 bases outside the gene matches. Looked up from germline, CDR1 is SGHRS and CDR2 is YFSETQ. CDR3 length equals 16 residues. CDR3 sequence reads: CASSLGTGGYNSPLHF. The DNA for the CDR3 is TGCGCCAGCAGCTTGGGTACAGGGGGCTACAATTCACCCCTCCACTTT.

V is TRBV7-2 and J is TRBJ1-2, with D perhaps TRBD1 (5 bases). V lost 2 bases and J 0 bases, leaving 16 bases between the germline ends. CDR1 is SGHTA, CDR2 FQGNSA, per germline. The CDR3 extends over 17 amino acids. This CDR3 reads CASSLPGGLGANYGYTF. In DNA form, the CDR3 reads TGTGCCAGCAGCTTACCCGGAGGGTTAGGGGCTAACTATGGCTACACCTTC.

The chain combines TRBV5-1 with TRBJ1-1; TRBD1 matches at 8 bases. J lost 4 bases, V lost 8 bases, and 19 bases had no gene match. CDR3 length equals 17 residues. The germline V gene has CDR1 SGHRS and CDR2 YFSETQ. The CDR3 loop is CASSREQGALRGTEAFF. The CDR3 region has the DNA TGCGCCAGTTCACGCGAGCAGGGGGCATTGAGGGGCACTGAAGCTTTCTTT. Full variable domain (remainder filled in from reference TRBV5-1 and TRBJ1-1): KAGVTQTPRYLIKTRGQQVTLSCSPISGHRSVSWYQQTPGQGLQFLFEYFSETQRNKGNFPGRFSGRQFSNSRSEMNVSTLELGDSALYLCASSREQGALRGTEAFFGQGTRLTVV.

The rearrangement joins TRBV11-1 to TRBJ2-3; TRBD2 might be the D (6 bases). The ends were cut back, 4 bases at V and 10 bases at J, with 9 bases in the middle. The CDR3 is 11 residues long. Per the germline V gene, CDR1 is SGHAT and CDR2 is FQDESV (reference sequence). The DNA for the CDR3 is TGTGCCAGCAGCTCCCGGGACTCGCAGTATTTT. Translating it yields CASSSRDSQYF.

This chain uses TRBV9 with TRBJ1-1; D gene uncertain. CDR1 and CDR2 (germline): SGDLS, YYNGEE. This CDR3 comprises 14 residues. Trimming took 7 bases from V and 9 from J, leaving 22 bases between them. For the CDR3, the DNA is TGTGCCAGCTCTGGGGAGCCATGGGAGGAGCAAGCTTTCTTT. Translation: CASSGEPWEEQAFF. The whole variable domain, filled in from reference TRBV9 and TRBJ1-1, reads DSGVTQTPKHLITATGQRVTLRCSPRSGDLSVYWYQQSLDQGLQFLIQYYNGEERAKGNILERFSAQQFPDLHSELNLSSLELGDSALYFCASSGEPWEEQAFFGQGTRLTVV.

The chain employs TRBV30 and TRBJ2-1; D is possibly TRBD2 (6 bases). Germline assignment: CDR1 GTSNPN and CDR2 SVGIG (reference sequence). The ends were cut back, 5 bases at V and 0 bases at J, with 11 bases in the middle. The CDR3 runs 14 residues. CDR3 residues: CAWSGLLSYNEQFF. DNA for the CDR3: TGTGCCTGGTCGGGACTTCTCTCCTACAATGAGCAGTTCTTC.

The genes are TRBV4-2 and TRBJ2-5; 8 nucleotides align to TRBD2. Germline-derived CDR1 and CDR2 are LGHNA and YNFKEQ. V dropped 1 base and J dropped 2; count of bases not matched to a gene: 6. The CDR3 covers 16 residues. As DNA, the CDR3 is TGTGCCAGCAGCCAAGGCCAGCGGGGGCTTCAAGAGACCCAGTACTTC. Encoded protein: CASSQGQRGLQETQYF.

The J gene is TRBJ2-5, the V gene TRBV28; 10 bases are shared with TRBD2. With V trimmed by 3 bases and J by 6 bases, 13 bases remained unmatched. This CDR3 spans 17 amino acids. Germline CDR1 reads MDHEN; CDR2 reads SYDVKM. The CDR3 loop is CASSLIGRAGGQKTQYF. The CDR3 DNA sequence: TGTGCCAGCAGTTTGATAGGGAGAGCGGGGGGGCAAAAGACCCAGTACTTC.

This clone appeared a single time. The junction shows a germline mismatch at one end, possibly a read error. The chain links TRBV27 to TRBJ2-1, with TRBD1 identical over 8 bases. Germline CDR1 is MNHEY and CDR2 is SMNVEV (reference sequence). The CDR3 runs 12 residues. CDR3 sequence: CASSLATGDILF. In nucleotides, the CDR3 is TGTGCCAGCAGTTTGGCGACAGGGGATATCCTCTTC.

The rearrangement uses TRBV1 and TRBJ1-6; the table's D gene call, TRBD1, was not cross checked with the DNA. TRBV1 is listed as a pseudogene. CDR3 length: 16 residues. CDR3 amino acids: CTSSQTRGTGPSPLHF. CDR3 sequence (DNA): TGCACCAGCAGCCAAACGCGGGGGACAGGGCCTTCACCCCTCCACTTT.